The text below deals with one TCR beta chain. CDR1 is SGHTA and CDR2 is FQGTGA in the germline V gene. V gave up 1 base and J gave up 3 bases, with 16 bases separating them. This CDR3 has 16 residues. This record comes from a study of chemoradiotherapy in HPV16-positive cancers. Repertoires were generated with immunoSEQ multiplex PCR, while TCRdb's copy carries only in-frame clones and drops some. The sample contains about 68,000 clones, around nine tenths of which appear only once. The source of this sequence is a human donor with HPV-associated anogenital cancer. This specimen was blood, taken from a patient who underwent chemoradiotherapy. The V call is TRBV7-3, the J call TRBJ2-7; D is unresolved. The CDR3 region is CASSLNPPGANYEQYF. DNA for the CDR3: TGTGCCAGCAGCTTAAATCCGCCGGGCGCGAACTACGAGCAGTACTTC.